The present T cell receptor (beta chain) was sequenced within a study of PD-L1 blockade in urothelial cancer. Study in general: At 6 weeks and at 3 weeks (second dose) after treatment start, blood was analyzed.

Synthetic TCR analog templates were spiked into each PCR. Using immunoSEQ multiplex PCR, the repertoire was profiled, and TCRdb retains in-frame clones only, with some absent. The sample records about 38,000 clones, 86% being singletons. Time point specified: peripheral blood 6 weeks after treatment start. Urothelial carcinoma affected the patients, and it was locally advanced or metastatic. About this clone: The sample contains more than one DNA sequence encoding this CDR3.

Germline V gene data show CDR1 as SGDLS and CDR2 as YYNGEE. The CDR3 is made up of 13 amino acids. V shed 1 base and J shed 0 bases, with 4 bases lying between them. This TCR was sampled from a man aged 60 to 75 with urothelial cancer. The chain uses TRBV9 and TRBJ1-1; the D is unclear. Sequencing used PBMCs, obtained around atezolizumab (anti-PD-L1) treatment. Written as DNA, the CDR3 is TGTGCCAGCAGCGTAACGGTGAACACTGAAGCTTTCTTT. It specifies CASSVTVNTEAFF.